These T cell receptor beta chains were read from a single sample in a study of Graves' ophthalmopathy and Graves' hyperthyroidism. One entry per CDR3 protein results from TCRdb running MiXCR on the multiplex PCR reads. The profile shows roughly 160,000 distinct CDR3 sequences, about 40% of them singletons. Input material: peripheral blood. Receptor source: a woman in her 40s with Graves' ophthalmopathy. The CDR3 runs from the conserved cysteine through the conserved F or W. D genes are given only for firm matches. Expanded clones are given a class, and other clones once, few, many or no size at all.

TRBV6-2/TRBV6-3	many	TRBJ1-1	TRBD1	TGTGCCAGCAGTTACTCGGGGGACAGGGAAGCTTTCTTT	CASSYSGDREAFF
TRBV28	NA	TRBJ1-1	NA	TGTGCCAGCAGTTCCCCGGGGGGGGGAGACACTGAAGCTTTCTTT	CASSSPGGGDTEAFF
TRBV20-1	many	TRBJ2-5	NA	TGCAGTGCCCCAGGGAGTGTACAAGAGACCCAGTACTTC	CSAPGSVQETQYF
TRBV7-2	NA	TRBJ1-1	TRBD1	TGTGCCAGCAGCTATTCGGGACAGGGGGCTGAAGCTTTCTTT	CASSYSGQGAEAFF
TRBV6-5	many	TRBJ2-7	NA	TGTGCCAGCAACCGGGCCACACCATACGAGCAGTACTTC	CASNRATPYEQYF
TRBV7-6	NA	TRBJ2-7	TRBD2	TGTGCCAGCAGCAAAAGAGGGACTAGCGGGGGGTACGAGCAGTACTTC	CASSKRGTSGGYEQYF
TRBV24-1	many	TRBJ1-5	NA	TGTGCCACCAGTGATCCTGATCAGCCCCAGCATTTT	CATSDPDQPQHF
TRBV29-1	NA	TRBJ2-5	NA	TGCAGCGTAGCAGGACGGTTCCAAGAGACCCAGTACTTC	CSVAGRFQETQYF
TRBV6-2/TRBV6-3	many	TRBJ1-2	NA	TGTGCCAGCAGTTCCCCTACCCCGGCAGGGAGAAGGAGCTACACCTTC	CASSSPTPAGRRSYTF
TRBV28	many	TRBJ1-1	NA	TGTGCCAGCAGTTTCACGGGGGGGCAGGGGAACACTGAAGCTTTCTTT	CASSFTGGQGNTEAFF
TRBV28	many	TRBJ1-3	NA	TGTGCCAACAGGGACGGGGGCTCTGGAAACACCATATATTTT	CANRDGGSGNTIYF
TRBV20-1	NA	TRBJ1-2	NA	TGCAGTGCTAGAGGGGGATCGGGCTATGGCTACACCTTC	CSARGGSGYGYTF
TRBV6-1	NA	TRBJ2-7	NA	TGTGCCAGCACCCAAGGGGAGCATTTCGAGCAGTACTTC	CASTQGEHFEQYF
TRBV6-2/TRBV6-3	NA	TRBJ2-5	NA	TGTGCCAGCAGTTCCCCGGGGGTGCTGAAGACCCAGTACTTC	CASSSPGVLKTQYF
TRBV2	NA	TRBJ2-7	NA	TGTGCCAGCAGTGAGTCGCCATTTGGGAAGTACTTC	CASSESPFGKYF
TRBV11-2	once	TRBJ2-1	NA	TGTGCCAGCTTGGGAGCCCCCTACAATGAGCAGTTCTTC	CASLGAPYNEQFF
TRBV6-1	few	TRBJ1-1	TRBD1	TGTGCCAGCATTCTTGACAGGGGATTATCTGAAGCTTTCTTT	CASILDRGLSEAFF
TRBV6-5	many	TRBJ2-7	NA	TGTGCCAGCAGTTACTCGCGGGACACCTACGAGCAGTACTTC	CASSYSRDTYEQYF
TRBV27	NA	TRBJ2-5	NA	TGTGCCAGCAGTTTTTGGGGCGGGAAGACCCAGTACTTC	CASSFWGGKTQYF
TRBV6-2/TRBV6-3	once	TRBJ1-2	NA	TGTGCCAGCAGCTTGGGGAGAGGCTACACCTTC	CASSLGRGYTF
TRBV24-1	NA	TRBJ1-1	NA	TGTGCCACCAGTGATTTTAGGGGTACTGAAGCTTTCTTT	CATSDFRGTEAFF
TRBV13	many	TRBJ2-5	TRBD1	TGTGCCAGCAGCAACAGGGGCCAAGAGACCCAGTACTTC	CASSNRGQETQYF
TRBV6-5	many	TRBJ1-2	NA	TGTGCCAGCAGTTACTCAGGAGGGCTTGGCTATGGCTACACCTTC	CASSYSGGLGYGYTF
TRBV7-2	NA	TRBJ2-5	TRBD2	TGTGCCAGCAGCTTGAGACTAGCCGGGACCCAGTACTTC	CASSLRLAGTQYF
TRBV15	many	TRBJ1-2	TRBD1	TGTGCCACCAGCAGAGGAATAGAACAGGGGCTAGGCTACACCTTC	CATSRGIEQGLGYTF
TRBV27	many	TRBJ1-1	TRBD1	TGTGCCAGCAGTTACTCAGGGGGGCTCACTGAAGCTTTCTTT	CASSYSGGLTEAFF
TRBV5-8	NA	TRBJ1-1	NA	TGTGCCAGCAGCTTCTTTGGGACGCAGAACACTGAAGCTTTCTTT	CASSFFGTQNTEAFF
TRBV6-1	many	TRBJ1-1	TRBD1	TGTGCCAGCAGAGATACGGGACAGGGGACCACTGAAGCTTTCTTT	CASRDTGQGTTEAFF
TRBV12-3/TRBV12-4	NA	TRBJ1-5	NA	TGTGCCAGCAGTACCGAAATAAATCAGCCCCAGCATTTT	CASSTEINQPQHF
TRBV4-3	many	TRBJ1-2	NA	TGCGCCAGCAGCCAAGTAACAGAGGGGTCGGGCTACACCTTC	CASSQVTEGSGYTF
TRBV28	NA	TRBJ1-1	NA	TGTGCCACTACCTCTGGAGGACCTGAAGCTTTCTTT	CATTSGGPEAFF
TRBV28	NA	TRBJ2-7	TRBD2	TGTGCCAGCAGCCACAGCGGGAGTCGGTCCTACGAGCAGTACTTC	CASSHSGSRSYEQYF
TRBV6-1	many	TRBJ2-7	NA	TGTGCCAGCAGTGAAGGAGGGGATGGATCCTACGAGCAGTACTTC	CASSEGGDGSYEQYF
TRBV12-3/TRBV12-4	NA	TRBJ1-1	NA	TGTGCCAGCAGGACCTGGGTGGGGAACACTGAAGCTTTCTTT	CASRTWVGNTEAFF
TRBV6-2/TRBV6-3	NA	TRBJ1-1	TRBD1	TGTGCCAGCAGTTCCAGGACAGGCGGATTCACTGAAGCTTTCTTT	CASSSRTGGFTEAFF
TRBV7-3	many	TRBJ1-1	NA	TGTGCCAGCAGCCCGAGTGGCCTGAACACTGAAGCTTTCTTT	CASSPSGLNTEAFF
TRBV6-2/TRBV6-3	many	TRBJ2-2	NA	TGTGCCAGCAGAAAGGCAGGGTTCACCGGGGAGCTGTTTTTT	CASRKAGFTGELFF
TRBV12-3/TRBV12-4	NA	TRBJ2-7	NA	TGTGCCAGCAGTCCCACAGGTCCCTACGAGCAGTACTTC	CASSPTGPYEQYF
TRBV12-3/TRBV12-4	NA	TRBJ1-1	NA	TGTGCCAGCAGTCCGGATTCGAACACTGAAGCTTTCTTT	CASSPDSNTEAFF
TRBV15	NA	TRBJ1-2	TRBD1	TGTGCCACCAGCAGAGCAGGACAGGGTAAATTGGGCTACACCTTC	CATSRAGQGKLGYTF
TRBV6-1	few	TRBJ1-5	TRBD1	TGTGCCAGCAGATCTTTGGGACAGGGAAACCAGCCCCAGCATTTT	CASRSLGQGNQPQHF